This T cell receptor (beta chain) was sequenced for a study of blood T cell repertoires in COVID-19. Points on this clone: One end of the junction does not line up with germline, which may come from a read error.

Repertoires were generated with immunoSEQ multiplex PCR, while TCRdb's copy carries only in-frame clones and drops some. The data show about 240,000 clones, with about four fifths seen just once and about 4.8% held by the top ten. The source material was peripheral blood. The sequence came from a woman in her 70s with acute or convalescent COVID-19.

Here the CDR3 reads CASSLNPPGSSEQYF. In nucleotides, the CDR3 is TGCGCCAGCAGCTTGAATCCCCCGGGGTCCTCCGAGCAGTACTTC. The chain uses TRBV5-1 and TRBJ2-7; possibly TRBD2 for D (5 bases). Per germline, CDR1 SGHRS and CDR2 YFSETQ. The CDR3 is made up of 15 amino acids.